Listed here are 10 T cell receptor beta chains from one sample, sequenced in a study of blood T cell repertoires in COVID-19. The data were produced by immunoSEQ multiplex PCR, yet TCRdb's version contains in-frame clones alone and is incomplete. The sample includes about 250,000 clones, approximately 86% seen only once; the top ten take approximately 1.5%. Sequencing was carried out using peripheral blood. The receptors here all came from a woman aged 60-75 years who had recovered from COVID-19.

This chain uses TRBV6-5 with TRBJ1-5; 9 bases are shared with TRBD1. The CDR3 has 15 amino acids. CDR1 MNHEY and CDR2 SVGAGI come from the germline V gene. V lost 6 bases, J lost 3 bases, and 6 bases stayed unmatched. In DNA, the CDR3 is TGTGCCAGCAGCGTACAGGGGGCGCTCAATCAGCCCCAGCATTTT. Encoded protein: CASSVQGALNQPQHF.

The CDR3 sequence is CASSYRRRENSPLHF. As DNA, the CDR3 is TGTGCCAGCAGCTATCGCCGGCGGGAAAATTCACCCCTCCACTTT. The chain uses TRBV7-3 and TRBJ1-6; unclear D gene. Trimming took off 4 bases at V and 7 bases at J, with 14 bases between the two ends. Per the germline V gene, CDR1 is SGHTA and CDR2 is FQGTGA. The CDR3 has 15 residues. Full variable domain (outside the CDR3, taken from reference TRBV7-3 and TRBJ1-6): GAGVSQTPSNKVTEKGKYVELRCDPISGHTALYWYRQSLGQGPEFLIYFQGTGAADDSGLPNDRFFAVRPEGSVSTLKIQRTERGDSAVYLCASSYRRRENSPLHFGNGTRLTVT.

The rearrangement links TRBV6-5 to TRBJ2-3; D possibly corresponds to TRBD2 (7 bases). Trimming took off 8 bases at V and 2 bases at J, with 17 bases between the two ends. Germline V gene lookup returns CDR1 MNHEY and CDR2 SVGAGI. This CDR3 is 15 amino acids long. The CDR3 DNA follows: TGTGCCAGCCACATAGGGGGGGGTCTCACAGATACGCAGTATTTT. Amino acids: CASHIGGGLTDTQYF.

The chain couples TRBV7-2 to TRBJ1-4, with TRBD1 matching over 9 bases. The length of the CDR3 is 15 residues. After removal of 5 bases from V and 1 base from J, the junction contained 2 bases not matched to a gene. Germline V gene sequence: CDR1 SGHTA, CDR2 FQGNSA. The CDR3 here is CASSADRGTNEKLFF. The CDR3 region has the DNA TGTGCCAGCAGCGCGGACAGGGGAACTAATGAAAAACTGTTTTTT.

Points on this clone: The junction differs from germline at one of its ends, possibly a read error. The chain combines TRBV5-8 with TRBJ2-7; tentative D call: TRBD2 (6 bases). Germline CDR1 reads SGHTS; CDR2 reads YDEGEE. The CDR3 sequence is 10 residues long. This chain's CDR3 is CASSLQAEGF. The CDR3 nucleotides read TGTGCCAGCAGCTTGCAGGCGGAGGGCTTC.

This sequence joins TRBV3-1 (or the pseudogene TRBV3-2) and TRBJ2-5; 10 nucleotides agree with TRBD1. The CDR3 covers 15 residues. Germline CDR1 LGHDT, CDR2 YNNKEL (reference sequence). The V and J ends lost 4 bases and 4 bases, in that order; junction bases with no gene match: 6. As DNA, the CDR3 is TGTGCCAGCAGCCGTCCCGGGACAGGGGTAGAGACCCAGTACTTC. This gives the protein CASSRPGTGVETQYF.

J is TRBJ1-1 and V is TRBV5-1; no reliable D call. Germline V gene data show CDR1 as SGHRS and CDR2 as YFSETQ. Trimming removed 1 base from V and 7 bases from J, with 8 bases in between. The CDR3 has 12 residues. CDR3 nucleotide sequence: TGCGCCAGCAGCTTGACAGCAGATGAAGCTTTCTTT. This gives the protein CASSLTADEAFF.

CDR3 in amino acids: CASSFRLAGGYSYEQYF. The CDR3 nucleotides are TGTGCCAGCAGTTTTCGACTAGCGGGCGGATATTCCTACGAGCAGTACTTC. The chain is built from TRBV27 and TRBJ2-7, with 10 nucleotides matching TRBD2. In germline, CDR1 is MNHEY, CDR2 SMNVEV (reference sequence). The CDR3 has 17 amino acids. V shed 3 bases and J 1 base; nucleotides not matched to a gene: 9.

The chain recombines TRBV7-3 with TRBJ2-2, with D perhaps matching TRBD1 (5 bases). CDR3 length: 16 amino acids. In germline, CDR1 is SGHTA, CDR2 FQGTGA. Trimming removed 8 bases from V and 5 bases from J, with 21 bases in between. In nucleotides, the CDR3 is TGTGCCAGCGAGAGGTTGGGTAAAAGGGGAACCGGGGAGCTGTTTTTT. Translated, it gives CASERLGKRGTGELFF.

This rearrangement joins TRBV27 to TRBJ2-1; possibly TRBD1 for D (6 bases). In germline, CDR1 is MNHEY, CDR2 SMNVEV (reference sequence). V shed 2 bases and J shed 6 bases, with 8 bases lying between them. The CDR3 sequence is 13 residues long. CDR3 bases: TGTGCCAGCAGTTTACTGGACAGCAATGAGCAGTTCTTC. The encoded protein is CASSLLDSNEQFF.